These 18 T cell receptor beta chains were sequenced from one sample in a study of OX40 agonist ivuxolimab in advanced cancers. Repertoires were generated with immunoSEQ multiplex PCR, while TCRdb's copy carries only in-frame clones and drops some. The sample has tens of thousands of clones, roughly 84% seen once. Specimen: CD4+ or CD8+ T cells sorted from blood, collected in a trial of the OX40 agonist ivuxolimab. The source is an adult with an advanced solid tumor such as melanoma, head and neck, liver or kidney cancer.

The V gene is TRBV19, the J gene TRBJ1-3, with D perhaps matching TRBD1 (6 bases). Deletions cut 9 bases from V and 0 bases from J, with 27 bases between. Per germline, CDR1 LNHDA and CDR2 SQIVND (reference sequence). This CDR3 region has 19 residues. CDR3 sequence reads: CASSPLVSGRGLSGNTIYF. CDR3 in DNA: TGTGCCAGCAGCCCCTTGGTTTCGGGCAGGGGTCTCTCTGGAAACACCATATATTTT.

V is TRBV4-3 and J is TRBJ1-1; D remains ambiguous. CDR3 length: 15 residues. Germline CDR1 reads LGHNA; CDR2 reads YSLEER. V shed 0 bases and J shed 1 base, with 9 bases lying between them. CDR3: CASSQDRGWNTEAFF. The DNA of the CDR3 is TGCGCCAGCAGCCAAGATCGAGGGTGGAACACTGAAGCTTTCTTT.

This clone is deemed medium-sized (0.01 to 0.1%). This chain uses TRBV9 with TRBJ2-7, with D possibly called TRBD1 or TRBD2 (7 bases each). Germline V gene data show CDR1 as SGDLS and CDR2 as YYNGEE. V dropped 4 bases and J dropped 2 bases, with 22 bases sitting between them. This CDR3 region has 17 residues. DNA for the CDR3: TGTGCCAGCAGCCCCACCGGGGGGACAGTCCTAACCTACGAGCAGTACTTC. Its translation: CASSPTGGTVLTYEQYF. Complete variable domain (other parts from reference TRBV9 and TRBJ2-7): DSGVTQTPKHLITATGQRVTLRCSPRSGDLSVYWYQQSLDQGLQFLIQYYNGEERAKGNILERFSAQQFPDLHSELNLSSLELGDSALYFCASSPTGGTVLTYEQYFGPGTRLTVT.

The chain employs TRBV7-9 and TRBJ2-7, with D perhaps TRBD1 or TRBD2 (5 bases each). The germline CDR1 and CDR2 sequences are SEHNR and FQNEAQ (reference sequence). The CDR3 is 14 amino acids. Trimming took off 2 bases at V and 2 bases at J, with 10 bases between the two ends. The CDR3, as DNA: TGTGCCAGCAGCTTACCCAGGGAGACCTACGAGCAGTACTTC. This translates into CASSLPRETYEQYF.

The chain carries TRBV7-9 and TRBJ2-7; D is ambiguous. This CDR3 has 12 residues. Trimming left V 4 bases short and J 5 bases short, with 9 bases between. Germline V CDR1 and CDR2: SEHNR, FQNEAQ (reference sequence). The CDR3 loop reads CASSSQTHEQYF. The CDR3, as DNA: TGTGCCAGCAGCTCTCAGACCCACGAGCAGTACTTC.

V gene TRBV6-5 combines with J gene TRBJ1-4; D is undetermined. Germline V gene data show CDR1 as MNHEY and CDR2 as SVGAGI. There are 13 residues in the CDR3. The germline V and J ends were trimmed by 2 bases and 7 bases, with 8 bases remaining between them. The CDR3 region has the DNA TGTGCCAGCAGTTACGCTTTAGGTGAAAAACTGTTTTTT. This sequence encodes CASSYALGEKLFF.

The J gene is TRBJ2-7, the V gene TRBV4-2; D possibly matches TRBD1 or TRBD2 (5 bases each). In germline, CDR1 is LGHNA, CDR2 YNFKEQ. The CDR3 is made up of 14 amino acids. The ends were cut back, 4 bases at V and 2 bases at J, with 12 bases in the middle. The CDR3 sequence: CASSPVLGPYEQYF. The CDR3 DNA follows: TGTGCCAGCAGCCCGGTTCTGGGACCCTACGAGCAGTACTTC.

J is TRBJ2-2 and V is TRBV19, with D uncertain. Germline V CDR1 and CDR2: LNHDA, SQIVND (reference sequence). This CDR3 spans 13 amino acids. V lost 4 bases and J lost 4, with 7 bases in between. CDR3 loop: CASSSTATGELFF. CDR3 DNA: TGTGCCAGTAGTAGTACAGCCACCGGGGAGCTGTTTTTT.

This clone is classed as medium-sized. V usage is TRBV7-3 and J usage is TRBJ1-1, with D tentatively TRBD1 (5 bases). The CDR3 extends over 15 amino acids. The V gene's germline CDR1 is SGHTA and CDR2 FQGTGA. V was pared by 1 base and J by 3 bases, with 12 bases between. The CDR3 region has the DNA TGTGCCAGCAGCTTAAATCCGGGAGGGGACACTGAAGCTTTCTTT. The encoded protein is CASSLNPGGDTEAFF.

This sequence joins TRBV13 and TRBJ2-7; D may match TRBD1 or TRBD2 (5 bases each). Germline CDR1 reads PRHDT; CDR2 reads FYEKMQ (reference sequence). This CDR3 has 13 amino acids. V was shortened by 5 bases and J by 7 bases, with 15 bases between the two germline ends. Here the CDR3 DNA reads TGTGCCAGCAGCCCGGGACCTACCTTGGAGCAGTACTTC. Its protein product is CASSPGPTLEQYF.

V gene TRBV7-3 combines with J gene TRBJ2-6; no clear D. V was clipped by 1 base and J by 0 bases, with 4 bases between them. Germline CDR1 SGHTA, CDR2 FQGTGA. This CDR3 region has 15 residues. The CDR3 nucleotides read TGTGCCAGCAGCTTAAGCTCCTCTGGGGCCAACGTCCTGACTTTC. Protein: CASSLSSSGANVLTF.

This clone was seen a few times. This chain links TRBV19 with TRBJ2-7, with D unclear. The ends were cut back, 5 bases at V and 0 bases at J, with 17 bases in the middle. CDR3 length equals 16 residues. Germline CDR1 LNHDA, CDR2 SQIVND (reference sequence). Here the CDR3 DNA reads TGTGCCAGTAGTGGGTCGGGTCAGGCCCTCTCCTACGAGCAGTACTTC. Translation gives CASSGSGQALSYEQYF.

This clone was picked up a small number of times. Here the CDR3 DNA reads TGTGCCTGGAGTCCTTCGGGGGAGTACTATGGCTACACCTTC. Its translation is CAWSPSGEYYGYTF. V and J are TRBV30 and TRBJ1-2, with D maybe TRBD1 (5 bases). From germline, CDR1 is GTSNPN and CDR2 SVGIG (reference sequence). The CDR3 runs to 14 residues. V lost 2 bases to trimming and J lost 3 bases, with 13 bases between them.

V gene TRBV29-1 combines with J gene TRBJ1-4, with D possibly matching TRBD1 (5 bases). Germline-derived CDR1 and CDR2 are SQVTM and ANQGSEA. V was trimmed by 7 bases and J by 6 bases, leaving 15 bases between them. There are 13 residues in the CDR3. The CDR3 sequence: CSASEGLDEKLFF. DNA for the CDR3: TGCAGCGCCTCAGAGGGGTTGGATGAAAAACTGTTTTTT.

The chain carries TRBV7-4 and TRBJ2-7, with TRBD2 matching over 13 bases. Trimming cost V 5 bases and J 4 bases; bases outside gene matches: 14. Germline CDR1 SGHVT, CDR2 SQSDAQ. This CDR3 has 18 amino acids. The CDR3 spells CASSISRWTSGSRYEQYF. The CDR3, as DNA: TGTGCCAGCAGCATAAGTCGGTGGACTAGCGGGAGTAGATACGAGCAGTACTTC.

The chain joins TRBV9 to TRBJ2-7, with TRBD1 matching over 7 bases. Germline V CDR1 and CDR2: SGDLS, YYNGEE. This CDR3 is 14 amino acids long. V trimming: 4 bases; J trimming: 2 bases; junction bases outside the gene matches: 6. In DNA, the CDR3 is TGTGCCAGCAGCCCACTAACAGGGGCCTACGAGCAGTACTTC. As protein: CASSPLTGAYEQYF.

Only one count was recorded for this clone. The chain has TRBV7-2 and TRBJ2-1, with 9 bases identical to TRBD1. Trimming cost V 5 bases and J 9 bases; bases outside gene matches: 8. Germline CDR1 SGHTA, CDR2 FQGNSA. This CDR3 contains 14 residues. The CDR3 sequence: CASSPVTGGPEQFF. The CDR3 nucleotides are TGTGCCAGCAGCCCGGTAACAGGGGGCCCTGAGCAGTTCTTC.

This sequence joins TRBV5-1 and TRBJ2-5; D gene unclear. The CDR3 spans 15 residues. Germline V CDR1 and CDR2: SGHRS, YFSETQ. V lost 4 bases, J lost 1 base, and 14 bases lay in between. CDR3 in DNA: TGCGCCAGCAGCGACCCCCATTCCCCCCAAGAGACCCAGTACTTC. As protein: CASSDPHSPQETQYF.